A single sample is the source of the 30 T cell receptor beta chains below, sequenced in a study of neurological immune-mediated disorders. TCRdb reanalysed the 5' RACE reads using MiXCR and keeps one entry per CDR3 protein. The repertoire holds about 60,000 distinct CDR3 sequences, 9.5% to 12% seen once, with 5% to 8.5% in the top ten. Time point in this sample: longitudinal time-point 1 (baseline). Sequences were obtained from PBMCs. Receptors were obtained from a male donor with HTLV-1-associated myelopathy (HAM/TSP).

Many counts were recorded for this clonotype. The chain employs TRBV7-6 and TRBJ1-2, with TRBD1 as a possible D gene (5 bases). V lost 4 bases and J lost 14, with 17 bases in between. The CDR3 extends over 12 amino acids. In germline, CDR1 is SGHVS, CDR2 FNYEAQ. CDR3 bases: TGTGCCAGCAGCTCTCGTGACAGCCCCAAGACCTTC. Its protein is CASSSRDSPKTF.

This clonotype has a count of ten or more. The V and J genes are TRBV20-1 and TRBJ2-1; 7 bases agree with TRBD2. V lost 6 bases and J lost 4; bases outside the gene matches: 6. CDR1 and CDR2 (germline): DFQATT, SNEGSKA (reference sequence). This CDR3 comprises 13 residues. The CDR3 spells CSATSGGYNEQFF. The CDR3 DNA sequence: TGCAGTGCGACCTCCGGGGGGTACAATGAGCAGTTCTTC.

This clonotype showed up many times. Its ends do not fully match the called genes, so a read error is possible. This rearrangement joins TRBV12-3 or TRBV12-4 to TRBJ2-7; D gene uncertain. The CDR3 has 15 amino acids. Here the CDR3 reads CASSLEPGLTYEQYF. The DNA for the CDR3 is TGTGCCAGCAGCTTAGAGCCGGGTCTTACCTACGAGCAGTACTTC.

In the case of this clonotype: A much bigger clone sits one base away, suggesting this may be a read error. The chain has TRBV7-2 and TRBJ2-2, with D hard to call. Trimming pared 1 base from V and 4 bases from J, leaving 10 bases between. This CDR3 region has 15 residues. CDR1 and CDR2 from the germline V gene are SGHTA and FQGNSA. CDR3 protein: CASSLESVLTGELFF. As DNA, the CDR3 is TGTGCCAGCAGCTTAGAGTCAGTGCTCACCGGGGAGCTGTTTTTT.

There are many counts of this clonotype. This chain uses TRBV5-6 with TRBJ2-7; D call uncertain. Deletions cut 2 bases from V and 0 bases from J, with 3 bases between. Per the germline V gene, CDR1 is SGHDT and CDR2 is YYEEEE. The length of the CDR3 is 12 residues. The CDR3 here is CASSLSSYEQYF. Written as DNA, the CDR3 is TGTGCCAGCAGCTTAAGCTCCTACGAGCAGTACTTC. Looking up the rest from reference TRBV5-6 and TRBJ2-7 gives the full variable domain: DAGVTQSPTHLIKTRGQQVTLRCSPKSGHDTVSWYQQALGQGPQFIFQYYEEEERQRGNFPDRFSGHQFPNYSSELNVNALLLGDSALYLCASSLSSYEQYFGPGTRLTVT.

At least ten counts were recorded for this clonotype. The chain couples TRBV18 to TRBJ1-2; perhaps TRBD1 as D (5 bases). The CDR3 has 14 amino acids. Between the trimmed V and J ends, which lost 5 bases and 0 bases, there was a span of 10 bases. CDR1 KGHSH and CDR2 LQKENI come from the germline V gene. The CDR3 DNA follows: TGTGCCAGCTCAACAGGAGCCTCTAACTATGGCTACACCTTC. This gives the protein CASSTGASNYGYTF.

This clonotype occurred many times. V usage is TRBV5-6 and J usage is TRBJ1-6, with 8 bases lining up with TRBD1. Germline V CDR1 and CDR2: SGHDT, YYEEEE. This CDR3 spans 15 amino acids. After removal of 3 bases from V and 7 bases from J, the junction contained 6 bases not matched to a gene. DNA for the CDR3: TGTGCCAGCAGCTCCGGACAGGGTGAAAATTCACCCCTCCACTTT. Its protein is CASSSGQGENSPLHF.

V usage is TRBV4-1 and J usage is TRBJ2-7; TRBD2 might be the D (6 bases). V was trimmed by 0 bases and J by 6 bases, leaving 15 bases between them. Germline V CDR1 and CDR2: MGHRA, YSYEKL. This CDR3 spans 15 amino acids. For the CDR3, the DNA is TGCGCCAGCAGCCAAGAAAGGTCGCGGGACGGCGAGCAGTACTTC. It is translated as CASSQERSRDGEQYF.

This clonotype was seen repeatedly, ten times or more. J is TRBJ2-2 and V is TRBV18, with D maybe TRBD1 (6 bases). The CDR3 has 15 residues. Germline V gene sequence: CDR1 KGHSH, CDR2 LQKENI. V shed 6 bases and J shed 2 bases, with 13 bases lying between them. CDR3 residues: CASSPGTTNTGELFF. The CDR3 coding sequence is TGTGCCAGCTCGCCCGGGACAACCAACACCGGGGAGCTGTTTTTT.

The gene calls are TRBV29-1 and TRBJ1-2; possible D gene TRBD1, 6 bases. This CDR3 comprises 14 residues. Germline lookup yields CDR1 SQVTM and CDR2 ANQGSEA. V was shortened by 6 bases and J by 4 bases, with 18 bases between the two germline ends. The CDR3 loop reads CSVLEGTGAYGYTF. The CDR3 nucleotides are TGCAGCGTCCTAGAGGGGACGGGGGCCTATGGCTACACCTTC.

This clonotype was counted a few times. The rearrangement uses TRBV20-1 and TRBJ1-1; D call uncertain. Per germline, CDR1 DFQATT and CDR2 SNEGSKA (reference sequence). The CDR3 runs to 14 residues. V was trimmed by 2 bases and J by 2 bases, leaving 12 bases between them. CDR3 coding DNA: TGCAGTGCTAGACAGGCCAGGTCTAACACTGAAGCTTTCTTT. It codes for CSARQARSNTEAFF.

Ten or more counts support this clonotype. The CDR3: CASSSGLAKSYEQYF. In DNA, the CDR3 is TGCGCCAGCAGCTCGGGACTAGCGAAATCTTACGAGCAGTACTTC. V gene TRBV5-1 combines with J gene TRBJ2-7; 10 bases map to TRBD2. With 3 bases clipped from V and 4 bases from J, the junction kept 7 bases outside the gene matches. The CDR3 length is 15 residues. Looked up from germline, CDR1 is SGHRS and CDR2 is YFSETQ.

This clonotype was counted ten times or more. In nucleotides, the CDR3 is TGTGCCAGCAGTTACTCCGGCCTTCCTCATGAAAAACTGTTTTTT. This codes for CASSYSGLPHEKLFF. The V gene is TRBV6-5, the J gene TRBJ1-4; D gene ambiguous. Germline-derived CDR1 and CDR2 are MNHEY and SVGAGI. Deletions cut 0 bases from V and 6 bases from J, with 11 bases between. CDR3 length: 15 amino acids.

This clonotype showed up many times. The chain recombines TRBV7-6 with TRBJ2-3, with 8 bases that match TRBD2. CDR1 and CDR2 (germline): SGHVS, FNYEAQ. Trimming removed 5 bases from V and 0 bases from J; junction bases left unmatched: 10. This CDR3 spans 17 amino acids. In DNA form, the CDR3 reads TGTGCCAGCAGCCAAGGCGGGGGGATAACTAGCACAGATACGCAGTATTTT. Translating gives CASSQGGGITSTDTQYF. The complete variable domain, with remaining parts taken from reference TRBV7-6 and TRBJ2-3, reads GAGVSQSPRYKVTKRGQDVALRCDPISGHVSLYWYRQALGQGPEFLTYFNYEAQQDKSGLPNDRFSAERPEGSISTLTIQRTEQRDSAMYRCASSQGGGITSTDTQYFGPGTRLTVL.

Ten or more counts support this clonotype. The chain couples TRBV6-1 to TRBJ2-7; 7 positions agree with TRBD2. From germline, CDR1 is MNHNS and CDR2 SASEGT. The CDR3 has 14 residues. Trimming removed 4 bases from V and 4 bases from J; junction bases left unmatched: 7. The CDR3 spells CASSVTSLRYEQYF. The CDR3 DNA sequence: TGTGCCAGCAGTGTGACTAGCCTCAGATACGAGCAGTACTTC.

This clonotype was found many times. The CDR3 loop reads CASSLQPKDRSIGYTF. The CDR3 nucleotides read TGTGCCAGCAGCCTCCAACCAAAAGACAGAAGTATTGGCTACACCTTC. This rearrangement joins TRBV5-4 to TRBJ1-2, with D tentatively TRBD1 (5 bases). The CDR3 contains 16 residues. From germline, CDR1 is SGHNT and CDR2 YYREEE (reference sequence). Trimming removed 4 bases from V and 7 bases from J, with 23 bases in between.

The sample holds many counts of this clonotype. CDR3 protein: CASSLGPGQGVNEQFF. CDR3 nucleotides: TGCGCCAGCAGCTTGGGCCCGGGACAGGGGGTAAATGAGCAGTTCTTC. The chain links TRBV5-1 to TRBJ2-1; 11 nucleotides match TRBD1. The CDR3 has 16 residues. Trimming took 0 bases from V and 7 from J; bases not matched to a gene: 6. Germline V gives CDR1 SGHRS, CDR2 YFSETQ.

This clonotype was picked up many times. The V and J genes are TRBV9 and TRBJ2-3, with D possibly matching TRBD2 (6 bases). With 0 bases removed from V and 6 bases from J, the gap between germline ends came to 14 bases. Germline assignment: CDR1 SGDLS and CDR2 YYNGEE. The CDR3 is 15 residues long. The CDR3: CASSVAAGLGDTQYF. The CDR3 DNA sequence: TGTGCCAGCAGCGTAGCGGCGGGGTTGGGGGATACGCAGTATTTT.

The table lists this clonotype with many counts. V and J are TRBV4-2 and TRBJ2-5; no definite D call. The CDR3 is 13 amino acids. Germline CDR1 is LGHNA and CDR2 is YNFKEQ. Trimming took off 0 bases at V and 2 bases at J, with 4 bases between the two ends. CDR3 in amino acids: CASSQDSQETQYF. The CDR3 DNA reads as TGTGCCAGCAGCCAAGACTCGCAAGAGACCCAGTACTTC.

This clonotype was seen just once. This may stem from a read error, because a much larger clone lies one nucleotide away. J is TRBJ2-3 and V is TRBV6-5, with 7 bases matching TRBD2. This CDR3 comprises 12 residues. With V trimmed by 9 bases and J by 6 bases, 6 bases remained unmatched. Germline CDR1 reads MNHEY; CDR2 reads SVGAGI. CDR3 residues: CASTSDVDTQYF. The CDR3 bases are TGTGCCAGTACTAGCGATGTGGATACGCAGTATTTT.

In this sample, this clonotype turned up a few times. One end of the junction does not line up with germline, which may come from a read error. The chain employs TRBV5-1 and TRBJ1-2; a weak D match, TRBD1 (5 bases). The CDR3 is made up of 19 amino acids. Per germline, CDR1 SGHRS and CDR2 YFSETQ. CDR3 loop: CASSLFSLAGRMTKYGYTF. As DNA, the CDR3 is TGCGCCAGCAGCTTGTTCAGCCTGGCGGGGCGTATGACTAAATATGGCTACACCTTC. Together with reference TRBV5-1 and TRBJ1-2, the CDR3 gives the full variable domain: KAGVTQTPRYLIKTRGQQVTLSCSPISGHRSVSWYQQTPGQGLQFLFEYFSETQRNKGNFPGRFSGRQFSNSRSEMNVSTLELGDSALYLCASSLFSLAGRMTKYGYTFGSGTRLTVV.

In this sample, this clonotype turned up many times. This rearrangement joins TRBV24-1 to TRBJ2-2; possible D gene TRBD2, 5 bases. Trimming took off 6 bases at V and 3 bases at J, with 7 bases between the two ends. Per germline, CDR1 KGHDR and CDR2 SFDVKD. The CDR3 totals 13 residues. The CDR3 DNA is TGTGCCACCAGTCTAGCAGACACCGGGGAGCTGTTTTTT. Translating it yields CATSLADTGELFF.

This clonotype was observed at least ten times. The chain combines TRBV5-1 with TRBJ1-2; no firm D call. Germline V gene data show CDR1 as SGHRS and CDR2 as YFSETQ. There are 13 residues in the CDR3. Trimming removed 0 bases from V and 2 bases from J, with 5 bases in between. DNA for the CDR3: TGCGCCAGCAGCTTGGACAGCAACTATGGCTACACCTTC. Its protein is CASSLDSNYGYTF.

This clonotype showed up many times. The chain links TRBV6-5 to TRBJ2-7; no clear D. CDR3 length: 16 residues. Germline loops: CDR1 MNHEY, CDR2 SVGAGI. V lost 0 bases to trimming and J lost 0 bases, with 12 bases between them. The CDR3 region is CASSYSFGRSSYEQYF. The CDR3 DNA sequence: TGTGCCAGCAGTTACTCTTTTGGCCGGAGCTCCTACGAGCAGTACTTC.

In this sample, this clonotype turned up many times. V is TRBV4-1 and J is TRBJ2-7, with 9 bases identical to TRBD1. The V gene end was trimmed by 1 base and the J gene end by 1 base; junction bases not matched to a gene: 5. The germline gives CDR1 MGHRA, CDR2 YSYEKL. The CDR3 runs 16 residues. CDR3 DNA sequence: TGCGCCAGCAGCCAAGCCCGGACAGGGGTATCCTACGAGCAGTACTTC. Protein sequence: CASSQARTGVSYEQYF.

This clonotype has a count of ten or more. The chain links TRBV3-1 to TRBJ1-5; D unclear. CDR3 length equals 15 residues. Germline CDR1 and CDR2: LGHDT and YNNKEL (reference sequence). Trimming left V 2 bases short and J 1 base short, with 9 bases between. The CDR3 protein is CASSQSSGSNQPQHF. The CDR3 DNA follows: TGTGCCAGCAGCCAATCCTCCGGGAGCAATCAGCCCCAGCATTTT.

This clonotype appeared many times. The V gene is TRBV7-2, the J gene TRBJ1-3; 8 positions agree with TRBD1. V lost 2 bases and J lost 4; bases outside the gene matches: 7. The germline V gene encodes CDR1 SGHTA and CDR2 FQGNSA. The CDR3 runs to 16 residues. The CDR3 region has the DNA TGTGCCAGCAGCTTATTTCAGGGGGCGCAGGGAAACACCATATATTTT. Its translation is CASSLFQGAQGNTIYF.

Remarks on this clonotype: A clone one base away is much larger, so this may be a read error. The chain links TRBV5-1 to TRBJ2-2; a possible D gene is TRBD1 (6 bases). In germline, CDR1 is SGHRS, CDR2 YFSETQ. CDR3 length equals 13 residues. Trimming took off 8 bases at V and 5 bases at J, with 13 bases between the two ends. DNA of the CDR3: TGCGCCAGAAGGACCCAGGGGACCGGGGAGCTGTTTTTT. The encoded protein is CARRTQGTGELFF. Filled out from reference TRBV5-1 and TRBJ2-2, the complete variable domain reads KAGVTQTPRYLIKTRGQQVTLSCSPISGHRSVSWYQQTPGQGLQFLFEYFSETQRNKGNFPGRFSGRQFSNSRSEMNVSTLELGDSALYLCARRTQGTGELFFGEGSRLTVL.

This clonotype was counted ten times or more. For the CDR3, the DNA is TGTGCCAGCAGCGTAGCCCCTTTGGAGTCCTACTACGAGCAGTACTTC. The encoded protein is CASSVAPLESYYEQYF. V is TRBV9 and J is TRBJ2-7; D call uncertain. Germline CDR1 SGDLS, CDR2 YYNGEE. Trimming took off 0 bases at V and 3 bases at J, with 16 bases between the two ends. This CDR3 comprises 16 residues.

The CDR3 region has the DNA TGTGCCAGTAGTACTTCCGTGGGACCTCGCGGGTATCAGCCCCAGCATTTT. It is translated as CASSTSVGPRGYQPQHF. This chain joins TRBV19 and TRBJ1-5; TRBD1 is a possible D gene (5 bases). The V end lost 4 bases, the J end lost 5 bases, and 21 bases lay between the germline ends. Germline V gene data show CDR1 as LNHDA and CDR2 as SQIVND (reference sequence). CDR3 length: 17 amino acids.